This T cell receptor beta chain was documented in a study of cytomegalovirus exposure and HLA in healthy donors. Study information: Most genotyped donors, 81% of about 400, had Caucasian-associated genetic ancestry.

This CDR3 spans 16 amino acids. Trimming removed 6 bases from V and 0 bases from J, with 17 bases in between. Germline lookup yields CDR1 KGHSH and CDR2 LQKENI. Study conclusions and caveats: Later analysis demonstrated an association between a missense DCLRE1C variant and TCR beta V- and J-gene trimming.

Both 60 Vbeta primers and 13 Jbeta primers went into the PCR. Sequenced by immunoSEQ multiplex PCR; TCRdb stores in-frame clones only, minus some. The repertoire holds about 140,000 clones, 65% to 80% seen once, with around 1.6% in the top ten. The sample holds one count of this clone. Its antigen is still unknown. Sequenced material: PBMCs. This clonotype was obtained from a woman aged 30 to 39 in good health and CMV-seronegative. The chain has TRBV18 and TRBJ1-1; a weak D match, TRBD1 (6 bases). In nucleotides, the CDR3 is TGTGCCAGCTCGGTGTATGCAGGGGCAATGAACACTGAAGCTTTCTTT. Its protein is CASSVYAGAMNTEAFF.